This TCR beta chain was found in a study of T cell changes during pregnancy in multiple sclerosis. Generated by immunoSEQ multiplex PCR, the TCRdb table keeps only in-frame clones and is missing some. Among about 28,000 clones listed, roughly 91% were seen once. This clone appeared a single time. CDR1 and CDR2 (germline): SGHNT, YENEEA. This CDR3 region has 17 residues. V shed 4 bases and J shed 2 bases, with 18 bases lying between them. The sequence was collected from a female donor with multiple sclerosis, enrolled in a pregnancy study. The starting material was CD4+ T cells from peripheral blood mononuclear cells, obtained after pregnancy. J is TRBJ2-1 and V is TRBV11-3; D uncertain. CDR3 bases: TGTGCCAGCAGCTCAGTTTTTTCATCCTCAACCTACAATGAGCAGTTCTTC. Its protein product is CASSSVFSSSTYNEQFF.